This is a list of T cell receptor beta chains from one sample in a study of radiation and T cells in renal cell carcinoma. The table came from immunoSEQ multiplex PCR; TCRdb's copy has only in-frame clones and leaves some out. The sample holds under 100,000 clones, 85% seen once. The sample in question was blood, obtained from a patient whose treatment included radiotherapy and nephrectomy. The receptor set was obtained from a man over 45 with renal cell carcinoma. Both conserved end residues are part of each CDR3.

J gene,V gene,CDR3 protein
TRBJ2-3,TRBV19,CASSPGLGTDTQYF
TRBJ2-7,TRBV7-6,CASSSIPPSGLNYEQYF
TRBJ2-1,TRBV6-5,CASTSGRPVYEQFF
TRBJ2-1,TRBV14,CASSQSRGGIEQFF
TRBJ2-1,TRBV4-1,CASHSSGTTSYNEQFF
TRBJ1-6,TRBV19,CASTRQGNSPLHF
TRBJ2-3,TRBV28,CASSLQADTQYF
TRBJ2-6,TRBV7-2,CASSWAGTASSGANVLTF
TRBJ2-7,TRBV27,CASSLGGEQYF
TRBJ2-5,TRBV7-7,CASSPSRGGSETQYF
TRBJ1-1,TRBV9,CASSPIGGNEAFF
TRBJ1-5,TRBV5-1,CASSQTGHQPQHF
TRBJ2-1,TRBV29-1,CSVGVLADSYNEQFF
TRBJ2-1,TRBV10-3,CAISWGTGSYNEQFF
TRBJ2-2,TRBV10-3,CAIMGLTGELFF
TRBJ1-1,TRBV19,CASSIAVVTEAFF
TRBJ2-1,TRBV5-6,CASRRRAYNEQFF
TRBJ2-3,TRBV30,CAGLRGSGATDTQYF
TRBJ2-5,TRBV7-9,CASSLGVDTPTQYF
TRBJ1-5,TRBV5-1,CASSTLPQGFPSNQPQHF
TRBJ1-3,TRBV7-2,CASNLSKGSGNTIYF
TRBJ2-2,TRBV10-3,CAISETQDTGELFF
TRBJ1-3,TRBV5-1,CASSLAGTVSGNTIYF
TRBJ2-1,TRBV5-4,CASSLPGSRYNEQFF
TRBJ1-2,TRBV6-6,CASGRGIYGYTF
TRBJ2-1,TRBV7-3,CASSPTVRGGWNEQFF
TRBJ2-3,TRBV27,CASSETAPSEDTQYF
TRBJ1-2,TRBV6-4,CASSDSSGKGSYTF
TRBJ1-4,TRBV19,CASIPRQTNEKLFF
TRBJ2-7,TRBV19,CASSGGAKGTYEQYF
TRBJ2-2,TRBV19,CATEPGQGYTGELFF
TRBJ2-4,TRBV13,CASSNDRSPTPEAKNIQYF
TRBJ1-5,TRBV30,CAWSSIGNQPQHF
TRBJ1-5,TRBV6-1,CASSVSFNQPQHF
TRBJ1-6,TRBV21-1,CASSKAGSISSYNSPLHF
TRBJ1-1,TRBV27,CASSLLGGEGTEAFF
TRBJ2-3,TRBV4-3,CASSQDLRTDTQYF
TRBJ2-7,TRBV9,CASSVDLAGSYEQYF
TRBJ2-7,TRBV4-3,CASSPREHTAYEQYF
TRBJ2-2,TRBV7-9,CASSLVVNVGTGELFF
TRBJ1-2,TRBV6-6,CASSYPGGGWDGYTF
TRBJ2-5,TRBV7-2,CASSPVWLAGQETQYF
TRBJ2-1,TRBV5-1,CASRSGSSGEQFF
TRBJ1-2,TRBV30,CAWSLGLHEGITF
TRBJ2-5,TRBV5-5,CASTRRETQYF
TRBJ2-7,TRBV7-2,CASSFDRTPSYEQYF
TRBJ1-2,TRBV25-1,CASSELEYGTYTF